The 10 T cell receptor beta chains given below trace back to one sample, sequenced in a study of shared clonotypes between healthy human individuals (dated by TCRdb to the early 2020s). CD8 naive samples consisted of CD45RO-negative cells that were positively selected for CCR7, yielding a CD45RA+CCR7+ population without TemRA cells. Receptors were amplified or captured by the immunoSEQ multiplex PCR assay. The table comes from immuneACCESS by way of TCRdb, which keeps in-frame sequences with V and J called. Part of the clones is missing from these tables; in studies checked, under half for an unresolved V gene and the rest for unknown reasons. The sample has fewer than 800,000 clones on record, just over 90% of them singletons. The top ten clones comprise more than 20% of the sample. The source material was naive CD8+ T cells sorted from blood. Interpreted using the paper, the cell subset or site label stands for: CD45RA+CCR7+. The receptors here all came from a man aged 25 to 40 in good health.

This chain connects TRBV7-9 to TRBJ2-7; D remains ambiguous. The germline V gene has CDR1 SEHNR and CDR2 FQNEAQ (reference sequence). The CDR3 extends over 11 amino acids. Trimming took off 5 bases at V and 7 bases at J, with 9 bases between the two ends. The CDR3 protein is CASSQKQEQYF. The CDR3, as DNA: TGTGCCAGCAGCCAAAAGCAGGAGCAGTACTTC.

This clone was recorded once. V usage is TRBV13 and J usage is TRBJ1-2; D might be TRBD1 (5 bases). The V gene's germline CDR1 is PRHDT and CDR2 FYEKMQ (reference sequence). The CDR3 length is 18 residues. The ends were cut back, 0 bases at V and 0 bases at J, with 17 bases in the middle. CDR3 protein: CASSLGSGRGIPNYGYTF. DNA for the CDR3: TGTGCCAGCAGCTTAGGATCCGGCCGGGGGATCCCTAACTATGGCTACACCTTC.

The CDR3 reads CASGDPSTDTQYF. Here the CDR3 DNA reads TGTGCCAGCGGCGACCCTAGCACAGATACGCAGTATTTT. The chain recombines TRBV27 with TRBJ2-3; D is ambiguous. Germline V gives CDR1 MNHEY, CDR2 SMNVEV (reference sequence). This CDR3 spans 13 amino acids. Trimming took 8 bases from V and 0 from J, leaving 9 bases between them.

The chain employs TRBV11-2 and TRBJ2-7; D not certain. The V end lost 2 bases, the J end lost 5 bases, and 19 bases lay between the germline ends. CDR1 is SGHAT, CDR2 FQNNGV, per germline. The CDR3 has 16 amino acids. This CDR3 reads CASSLNFRTAVDEQYF. The DNA of the CDR3 is TGTGCCAGCAGCTTAAATTTCCGGACGGCGGTCGACGAGCAGTACTTC.

The chain couples TRBV20-1 to TRBJ2-1, with TRBD1 as a possible D gene (6 bases). Trimming shortened V by 6 bases and J by 9 bases, and 9 bases separated the two germline ends. This CDR3 has 10 amino acids. Germline V gene sequence: CDR1 DFQATT, CDR2 SNEGSKA (reference sequence). The CDR3 DNA reads as TGCAGTGCGGAACAGGGTGAGCAGTTCTTC. Its protein is CSAEQGEQFF.

The chain has TRBV27 and TRBJ2-1, with 10 nucleotides matching TRBD2. The germline V gene has CDR1 MNHEY and CDR2 SMNVEV (reference sequence). The CDR3 totals 17 residues. With 8 bases clipped from V and 7 bases from J, the junction kept 17 bases outside the gene matches. CDR3 nucleotides: TGTGCCAGCCTTTACCCGCCCACTAGCGGGACGTTAAATGAGCAGTTCTTC. Translating it yields CASLYPPTSGTLNEQFF.

V and J are TRBV15 and TRBJ2-1; D not certain. The CDR3 sequence is 14 residues long. From germline, CDR1 is LNHNV and CDR2 YYDKDF (reference sequence). Trimming left V 1 base short and J 6 bases short, with 10 bases between. This CDR3 reads CATSRVPLSNEQFF. CDR3 in DNA: TGTGCCACCAGCAGAGTGCCCCTAAGCAATGAGCAGTTCTTC.

This chain uses TRBV27 with TRBJ2-1, with TRBD2 matching over 11 bases. From germline, CDR1 is MNHEY and CDR2 SMNVEV (reference sequence). The ends lost 9 bases at V and 5 bases at J; junction bases unmatched: 6. The CDR3 length is 14 residues. This CDR3 reads CASRPSGRNNEQFF. The CDR3 nucleotides are TGTGCCAGTCGACCTAGCGGGAGGAACAATGAGCAGTTCTTC.

The rearrangement links TRBV7-2 to TRBJ2-3; 11 positions match TRBD2. J was trimmed by 5 bases and V by 6 bases; bases with no gene match: 4. Germline-derived CDR1 and CDR2 are SGHTA and FQGNSA. The CDR3 runs to 14 residues. As DNA, the CDR3 is TGTGCCAGCAGTTCTAGCGGGAGGCAAGATACGCAGTATTTT. This sequence encodes CASSSSGRQDTQYF.

This chain connects TRBV28 to TRBJ2-2; 12 bases map to TRBD1. The CDR3 is 14 residues long. Germline V gene data show CDR1 as MDHEN and CDR2 as SYDVKM. J was trimmed by 6 bases and V by 11 bases; bases with no gene match: 7. In nucleotides, the CDR3 is TGTGCCGCATGGGGACAGGGGGCTCCCGGGGAGCTGTTTTTT. It specifies CAAWGQGAPGELFF.